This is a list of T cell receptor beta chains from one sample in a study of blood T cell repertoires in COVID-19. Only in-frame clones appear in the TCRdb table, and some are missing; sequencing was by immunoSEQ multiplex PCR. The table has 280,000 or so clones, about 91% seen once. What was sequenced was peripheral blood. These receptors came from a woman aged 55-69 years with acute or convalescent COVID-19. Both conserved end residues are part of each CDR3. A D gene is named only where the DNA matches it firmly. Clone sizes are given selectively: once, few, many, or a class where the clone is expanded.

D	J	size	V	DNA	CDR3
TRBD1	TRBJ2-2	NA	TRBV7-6	TGTGCCAGCAGCTACCGGGACAGACTCAACACCGGGGAGCTGTTTTTT	CASSYRDRLNTGELFF
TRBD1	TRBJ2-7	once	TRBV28	TGTGCCAGCAGTCTTACCGGGACAGGGTTTTCCTACGAGCAGTACTTC	CASSLTGTGFSYEQYF
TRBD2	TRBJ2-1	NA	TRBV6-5	TGTGCCAGCATCCCGACTAGCGGGAGCAATGAGCAGTTCTTC	CASIPTSGSNEQFF
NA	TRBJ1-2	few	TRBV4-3	TGCGCCAGCAGCCAAGATCGGGGTATCGCCGGCTACACCTTC	CASSQDRGIAGYTF
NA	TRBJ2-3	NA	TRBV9	TGTGCCAGCAGCCAGGGGGCTAGCGGGATAGGACCAGATACGCAGTATTTT	CASSQGASGIGPDTQYF
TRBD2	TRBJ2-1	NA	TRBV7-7	TGTGCTAGCAGCCCCTCGGTGGGAGGGCCTAGCGAGCAGTTCTTC	CASSPSVGGPSEQFF
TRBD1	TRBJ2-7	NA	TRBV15	TGTGCCACCAGCACCCGGGACAGGGGCTACGAGCAGTACTTC	CATSTRDRGYEQYF
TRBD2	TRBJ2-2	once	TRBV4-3	TGCGCCAGCAGCCCGGATGCGGCGGGGGGGCACACCGGGGAGCTGTTTTTT	CASSPDAAGGHTGELFF
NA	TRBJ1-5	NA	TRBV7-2	TGTGCCAGCGGCATCTTTCAGGATCAGCCCCAGCATTTT	CASGIFQDQPQHF
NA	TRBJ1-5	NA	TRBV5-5	TGTGCCAGCAGCAGACAAACTAATCAGCCCCAGCATTTT	CASSRQTNQPQHF